The entry that follows covers one TCR beta chain sequence. Its target is not known. CDR1 is SGHTA and CDR2 is FQGTGA in the germline V gene. The V end was cut by 6 bases, the J end by 10 bases, with 9 bases between. The CDR3 is 11 residues long. Genomic DNA acted as the template from which TCR beta VDJ combination and CDR3 sequence profiling were carried out. TCRdb redid the calling of the reads with MiXCR, one entry per CDR3 protein. The table has 150,000 or so distinct CDR3 sequences, about 48% seen once. This specimen belongs to a study of CD8+CD57+ T cells in acquired aplastic anemia. About the research overall: Isolated CD4+ and CD8+ cells, once sorted, yielded DNA averaging roughly 3.2 ug.

The patients chosen for sequencing had shown expansion of CD8+CD57+ cells (detected by flow cytometry). Blood was sampled before the patients had received any therapy. Study results and caveats: In common between the patients and the controls were some 28 CD8+ CDR3 sequences.

This clonotype originated in a human donor with aplastic anemia. The chain recombines TRBV7-3 with TRBJ2-2; possible D gene TRBD1, 6 bases. Specimen: sorted CD4+, CD8+, or CD8+CD57+ T cells (not recorded which) from PBMCs. The CDR3 loop is CASRSGQELFF. DNA for the CDR3: TGTGCCAGCAGGTCGGGACAGGAGCTGTTTTTT.